The 14 T cell receptor beta chains below all came from one sample that was sequenced in a study of T cells after yellow fever vaccination. TCRdb reprocessed the 5' RACE reads via MiXCR and lists one record per CDR3 protein. Here the sample spans just under 600,000 distinct CDR3 sequences, roughly 13% being singletons. The material was PBMCs, obtained on the day of the yellow fever booster vaccination. These receptors were collected from a man aged 25-45 years who received the YFV17D yellow fever vaccine.

The CDR3 loop reads CSVDGQTSTGELFF. CDR3 DNA: TGCAGCGTTGATGGACAGACATCGACCGGGGAGCTGTTTTTT. The chain combines TRBV29-1 with TRBJ2-2, with D maybe TRBD1 (6 bases). Germline CDR1 reads SQVTM; CDR2 reads ANQGSEA. The CDR3 extends over 14 amino acids. V lost 3 bases and J 5 bases, leaving 13 bases between the germline ends.

This clonotype occurred a few times. The chain is built from TRBV20-1 and TRBJ2-2; 12 bases match TRBD2. CDR3 length equals 17 residues. J lost 6 bases, V lost 4 bases, and 12 bases had no gene match. Per germline, CDR1 DFQATT and CDR2 SNEGSKA (reference sequence). CDR3 coding DNA: TGCAGTGCTACCCCTGGGACTAGCGGGTGGATCGCCGGGGAGCTGTTTTTT. As protein: CSATPGTSGWIAGELFF.

In this sample, this clonotype turned up many times. The gene calls are TRBV29-1 and TRBJ1-1, with D perhaps TRBD1 (5 bases). The CDR3 loop spans 13 amino acids. Germline assignment: CDR1 SQVTM and CDR2 ANQGSEA. V was pared by 5 bases and J by 8 bases, with 18 bases between. The CDR3 is CSVSVGRREEAFF. CDR3 bases: TGCAGCGTTAGCGTGGGACGCCGGGAGGAAGCTTTCTTT.

The rearrangement joins TRBV10-3 to TRBJ2-7; D gene unclear. CDR3 length equals 13 residues. The germline V gene encodes CDR1 ENHRY and CDR2 SYGVKD. The ends were cut back, 3 bases at V and 1 base at J, with 7 bases in the middle. Here the CDR3 DNA reads TGTGCCATCAGTGAAACTCGTTCCTACGAGCAGTACTTC. Its translation is CAISETRSYEQYF.

This clonotype was counted ten times or more. The CDR3 region is CASNIADTDTQYF. CDR3 sequence (DNA): TGTGCCAGCAATATAGCGGACACAGATACGCAGTATTTT. The genes are TRBV21-1 and TRBJ2-3; the table's D gene call, TRBD2, was not cross checked with the DNA. TRBV21-1 corresponds to a pseudogene. CDR3 length: 13 amino acids.

In this sample, this clonotype turned up a few times. The V call is TRBV20-1, the J call TRBJ1-2; D remains ambiguous. Deletions cut 2 bases from V and 4 bases from J, with 5 bases between. CDR3 size: 11 residues. Looked up from germline, CDR1 is DFQATT and CDR2 is SNEGSKA (reference sequence). CDR3 bases: TGCAGTGCTAGACAGACCTATGGCTACACCTTC. Amino acids: CSARQTYGYTF.

The J gene is TRBJ2-7, the V gene TRBV7-9, with D possibly being TRBD1 (6 bases). Trimming removed 5 bases at V and 3 bases at J, with 14 bases between. The CDR3 is 14 residues long. Germline lookup yields CDR1 SEHNR and CDR2 FQNEAQ (reference sequence). CDR3 sequence reads: CASSRHRDDYEQYF. The CDR3 DNA sequence: TGTGCCAGCAGCCGGCACAGGGACGACTACGAGCAGTACTTC.

This chain uses TRBV5-1 with TRBJ1-4, with TRBD1 matching 9 bases. The junction had 5 bases not matched to a gene; V was cut back by 4 bases and J by 4 bases. The CDR3 runs to 15 residues. CDR1 is SGHRS and CDR2 is YFSETQ in the germline V gene. The CDR3 here is CASSPGQGRNEKLFF. For the CDR3, the DNA is TGCGCCAGCAGCCCGGGACAGGGCCGTAATGAAAAACTGTTTTTT.

V usage is TRBV18 and J usage is TRBJ2-3; D perhaps matches TRBD1 (6 bases). Germline CDR1 is KGHSH and CDR2 is LQKENI. The CDR3 is 13 residues long. Trimming left V 10 bases short and J 0 bases short, with 11 bases between. CDR3 in DNA: TGTGCCACCACAACAGGGAGCACAGATACGCAGTATTTT. This encodes CATTTGSTDTQYF.

This clonotype was picked up a small number of times. V usage is TRBV18 and J usage is TRBJ2-2; 11 bases are a match to TRBD2. The V gene's germline CDR1 is KGHSH and CDR2 LQKENI. This CDR3 contains 17 residues. V was clipped by 1 base and J by 1 base; unmatched bases: 2. Here the CDR3 reads CASSPLGTSGNTGELFF. The CDR3 nucleotides read TGTGCCAGCTCACCACTCGGGACTAGCGGGAACACCGGGGAGCTGTTTTTT.

V and J are TRBV7-7 and TRBJ1-4, with D unclear. CDR3 length equals 14 residues. Germline values: CDR1 SSHAT, CDR2 FNYEAQ (reference sequence). The ends were cut back, 1 base at V and 11 bases at J, with 14 bases in the middle. CDR3 sequence: CASSLDFASRKLFF. The CDR3 bases are TGTGCCAGCAGCTTAGACTTCGCGAGTCGGAAACTGTTTTTT.

J is TRBJ2-1 and V is TRBV9, with D tentatively TRBD2 (6 bases). V lost 0 bases to trimming and J lost 4 bases, with 8 bases between them. The CDR3 runs 14 residues. Germline V gives CDR1 SGDLS, CDR2 YYNGEE. CDR3 loop: CASSVASEYNEQFF. The CDR3 nucleotides read TGTGCCAGCAGCGTAGCTAGCGAATACAATGAGCAGTTCTTC.

This clonotype was observed a few times. The rearrangement uses TRBV12-3 or TRBV12-4 and TRBJ1-5, with D perhaps TRBD1 (6 bases). This CDR3 spans 13 amino acids. With 3 bases removed from V and 7 bases from J, the gap between germline ends came to 10 bases. The CDR3: CASSLGAQQPQHF. As DNA, the CDR3 is TGTGCCAGCAGTTTGGGGGCGCAGCAGCCCCAGCATTTT.

V is TRBV20-1 and J is TRBJ1-4; the D is unclear. CDR1 DFQATT and CDR2 SNEGSKA come from the germline V gene (reference sequence). Trimming shortened V by 0 bases and J by 6 bases, and 17 bases separated the two germline ends. The CDR3 runs to 16 residues. The CDR3 here is CSARDGTPGGYEKLFF. CDR3 bases: TGCAGTGCTAGAGATGGAACACCCGGCGGGTATGAAAAACTGTTTTTT.